This TCR beta chain derives from a study of cytomegalovirus exposure and HLA in healthy donors. The wider study: HLA-typed donors contributed some 77 million unique TCRs, which were held in an early data release.

The donors were healthy bone marrow donors. Both 60 Vbeta primers and 13 Jbeta primers went into the PCR. Source study methods: Later, tens of millions of unique TCR beta chains were counted in an analysis, and roughly 11 million of them were shared. The data were produced by immunoSEQ multiplex PCR, yet TCRdb's version contains in-frame clones alone and is incomplete. From that table come the V and J calls and clone size; the DNA was used to work out D and trimming. Its table records tens of thousands of clones. As concerns this clone: Other DNA sequences in this sample translate to the same CDR3.

Germline values: CDR1 LNHDA, CDR2 SQIVND (reference sequence). V was cut by 7 bases and J by 5 bases, with 9 bases left in between. The CDR3 extends over 12 amino acids. The clonotype originates from a woman aged 40 to 50 in good health and CMV-seronegative. Input material: PBMCs. This sequence joins TRBV19 and TRBJ2-1, with D possibly being TRBD1 (5 bases). CDR3 amino acids: CASTDRNNEQFF. As DNA, the CDR3 is TGTGCCAGTACCGACAGAAACAATGAGCAGTTCTTC.